Shown below are 19 T cell receptor beta chains from a single sample sequenced in a study of shared clonotypes between healthy human individuals. Produced via immunoSEQ multiplex PCR; TCRdb's table is partial and in-frame only. The repertoire holds around 2.1 million clones, roughly 95% seen once, with over 0.1% in the top ten. The sequenced sample was naive CD4+ T cells sorted from blood. Subset given: CD45RA+ positively selected. The receptors originated from a man aged 18-30 years in good health.

V usage is TRBV30 and J usage is TRBJ1-3; D remains unclear. The CDR3 has 14 residues. CDR1 and CDR2 from the germline V gene are GTSNPN and SVGIG (reference sequence). V gave up 3 bases and J gave up 0 bases, with 9 bases separating them. The CDR3 loop reads CAWRRLPSGNTIYF. CDR3 in DNA: TGTGCCTGGAGGAGACTGCCCTCTGGAAACACCATATATTTT. Full variable domain (rest looked up from reference TRBV30 and TRBJ1-3): SQTIHQWPATLVQPVGSPLSLECTVEGTSNPNLYWYRQAAGRGLQLLFYSVGIGQISSEVPQNLSASRPQDRQFILSSKKLLLSDSGFYLCAWRRLPSGNTIYFGEGSWLTVV.

The genes are TRBV28 and TRBJ1-5; the match to TRBD1 covers 8 bases. Per germline, CDR1 MDHEN and CDR2 SYDVKM. This CDR3 region has 16 residues. J gave up 9 bases and V 5 bases, and 15 bases lay outside the gene matches. The CDR3 loop is CASSPPGQARNGPQHF. DNA for the CDR3: TGTGCCAGCAGTCCGCCGGGACAGGCTAGAAACGGGCCCCAGCATTTT. The variable domain in full, completed from reference TRBV28 and TRBJ1-5, reads DVKVTQSSRYLVKRTGEKVFLECVQDMDHENMFWYRQDPGLGLRLIYFSYDVKMKEKGDIPEGYSVSREKKERFSLILESASTNQTSMYLCASSPPGQARNGPQHFGDGTRLSIL.

This clone was detected once. The chain joins TRBV7-9 to TRBJ2-7; D not resolved. This CDR3 has 14 residues. Trimming took 8 bases from V and 7 from J, leaving 21 bases between them. Germline V gives CDR1 SEHNR, CDR2 FQNEAQ (reference sequence). DNA of the CDR3: TGTGCCAGCGCCCCCGGTGGGGTCCAAGGGGAGCAGTACTTC. Translation gives CASAPGGVQGEQYF.

The rearrangement uses TRBV10-3 and TRBJ1-2; 9 bases agree with TRBD1. CDR3 length equals 13 residues. Per the germline V gene, CDR1 is ENHRY and CDR2 is SYGVKD. The ends lost 9 bases at V and 8 bases at J; junction bases unmatched: 10. This CDR3 reads CAIEAGTGYGYTF. In DNA form, the CDR3 reads TGTGCCATAGAAGCCGGGACAGGGTACGGCTACACCTTC.

The rearrangement uses TRBV7-3 and TRBJ2-1; D gene unclear. CDR1 is SGHTA and CDR2 is FQGTGA in the germline V gene. The CDR3 is 14 amino acids. V lost 0 bases and J lost 5, with 8 bases in between. CDR3 loop: CASSLTERDNEQFF. The CDR3 DNA reads as TGTGCCAGCAGCTTAACGGAGCGAGACAATGAGCAGTTCTTC.

Turning to this clone: At the DNA level, this CDR3 is encoded by other sequences in the same sample as well. J is TRBJ2-7 and V is TRBV18; D is perhaps TRBD2 (5 bases). This CDR3 is built from 12 residues. Deletions cut 6 bases from V and 7 bases from J, with 13 bases between. Germline CDR1 and CDR2: KGHSH and LQKENI. DNA of the CDR3: TGTGCCAGCTCGCCCAGATCGGGGGAGCAGTACTTC. Translation gives CASSPRSGEQYF.

J is TRBJ1-3 and V is TRBV5-1; TRBD1 matches 9 bases. The CDR3 is made up of 18 amino acids. Germline V gene data show CDR1 as SGHRS and CDR2 as YFSETQ. V gave up 3 bases and J gave up 0 bases; unmatched junction bases: 10. The CDR3 region is CASSWTGATTSSGNTIYF. The CDR3 DNA reads TGCGCCAGCAGCTGGACAGGGGCCACCACGAGCTCTGGAAACACCATATATTTT. Full variable domain (missing parts from reference TRBV5-1 and TRBJ1-3): KAGVTQTPRYLIKTRGQQVTLSCSPISGHRSVSWYQQTPGQGLQFLFEYFSETQRNKGNFPGRFSGRQFSNSRSEMNVSTLELGDSALYLCASSWTGATTSSGNTIYFGEGSWLTVV.

The chain is built from TRBV7-9 and TRBJ2-5; possible D gene TRBD1, 5 bases. Germline V CDR1 and CDR2: SEHNR, FQNEAQ (reference sequence). The V gene lost 4 bases and the J gene lost 3 bases, with 9 bases spanning the gap. The CDR3 is made up of 13 amino acids. CDR3 region: CASSSRQKETQYF. The DNA for the CDR3 is TGTGCCAGCAGCTCCCGACAGAAAGAGACCCAGTACTTC.

CDR3 in amino acids: CASSPRLSRYEQYF. The CDR3 nucleotides read TGTGCCAGCAGCCCCCGGCTTTCTCGGTACGAGCAGTACTTC. V is TRBV7-2 and J is TRBJ2-7, with unresolved D. Trimming removed 5 bases from V and 4 bases from J, with 15 bases in between. The CDR3 loop spans 14 amino acids. Germline CDR1 SGHTA, CDR2 FQGNSA.

The rearrangement links TRBV4-1 to TRBJ1-4; D is uncertain. From germline, CDR1 is MGHRA and CDR2 YSYEKL. This CDR3 has 13 amino acids. The V gene lost 1 base and the J gene lost 5 bases, with 5 bases spanning the gap. In nucleotides, the CDR3 is TGCGCCAGCAGCCAAGTGCAGAATGAAAAACTGTTTTTT. It is translated as CASSQVQNEKLFF.

The rearrangement joins TRBV30 to TRBJ1-5; maybe TRBD1 (5 bases). Looked up from germline, CDR1 is GTSNPN and CDR2 is SVGIG (reference sequence). CDR3 size: 14 residues. Trimming took 1 base from V and 7 from J, leaving 14 bases between them. This CDR3 is CAWSAGRDLQPQHF. CDR3 in DNA: TGTGCCTGGAGTGCGGGCAGGGATTTACAGCCCCAGCATTTT.

The chain's CDR3 is CASSSGLAGGLRSAEQYF. CDR3 sequence (DNA): TGTGCCAGCAGTTCGGGACTAGCGGGAGGGCTTAGGTCTGCCGAGCAGTACTTC. The chain joins TRBV27 to TRBJ2-7, with 16 bases lining up with TRBD2. CDR1 is MNHEY and CDR2 is SMNVEV in the germline V gene (reference sequence). This CDR3 region has 18 residues. V gave up 4 bases and J gave up 6 bases; unmatched junction bases: 12.

Points on this clone: Other DNA sequences in this sample translate to the same CDR3. CDR3 DNA: TGCAGTGGTTTTACGGATACGCAGTATTTT. It is translated as CSGFTDTQYF. This rearrangement joins TRBV20-1 to TRBJ2-3, with D uncertain. The CDR3 is made up of 10 amino acids. Germline assignment: CDR1 DFQATT and CDR2 SNEGSKA (reference sequence). V gave up 7 bases and J gave up 6 bases, with 8 bases separating them.

The count of this clone is one. Other DNA sequences within the sample encode an identical CDR3. The gene calls are TRBV7-9 and TRBJ2-7, with 8 bases fitting TRBD2. Germline V gene data show CDR1 as SEHNR and CDR2 as FQNEAQ (reference sequence). The length of the CDR3 is 14 residues. The V and J ends lost 3 bases and 0 bases, in that order; junction bases with no gene match: 1. The CDR3 coding sequence is TGTGCCAGCAGCTTCGCGGGAGGCTCCTACGAGCAGTACTTC. Translated: CASSFAGGSYEQYF. The whole variable domain, filled in from reference TRBV7-9 and TRBJ2-7, reads DTGVSQNPRHKITKRGQNVTFRCDPISEHNRLYWYRQTLGQGPEFLTYFQNEAQLEKSRLLSDRFSAERPKGSFSTLEIQRTEQGDSAMYLCASSFAGGSYEQYFGPGTRLTVT.

The chain combines TRBV11-2 with TRBJ1-6; tentative D call: TRBD1 (5 bases). Germline CDR1 is SGHAT and CDR2 is FQNNGV. Trimming took off 4 bases at V and 3 bases at J, with 16 bases between the two ends. The CDR3 contains 17 residues. The CDR3 is CASSSPSGSYYNSPLHF. The DNA for the CDR3 is TGTGCCAGCAGCTCACCCTCAGGGAGTTACTATAATTCACCCCTCCACTTT.

The V and J genes are TRBV7-9 and TRBJ2-1; D is unresolved. This CDR3 has 16 amino acids. The V gene's germline CDR1 is SEHNR and CDR2 FQNEAQ (reference sequence). V shed 5 bases and J shed 0 bases, with 14 bases lying between them. The CDR3 sequence: CASSGYSRSSYNEQFF. CDR3 DNA sequence: TGTGCCAGCAGCGGGTACAGTCGAAGCTCCTACAATGAGCAGTTCTTC.

The chain uses TRBV7-8 and TRBJ2-3; D remains unclear. V was trimmed by 3 bases and J by 0 bases, leaving 13 bases between them. Looked up from germline, CDR1 is SGHVS and CDR2 is FQNEAQ. CDR3 length: 16 residues. The CDR3 DNA is TGTGCCAGCAGCTTCGAGTCCGAAATCAGCACAGATACGCAGTATTTT. This gives the protein CASSFESEISTDTQYF. Full variable domain (missing parts from reference TRBV7-8 and TRBJ2-3): GAGVSQSPRYKVAKRGQDVALRCDPISGHVSLFWYQQALGQGPEFLTYFQNEAQLDKSGLPSDRFFAERPEGSVSTLKIQRTQQEDSAVYLCASSFESEISTDTQYFGPGTRLTVL.

J is TRBJ1-2 and V is TRBV27, with D perhaps TRBD1 (5 bases). The V end was cut by 9 bases, the J end by 8 bases, with 25 bases between. In germline, CDR1 is MNHEY, CDR2 SMNVEV (reference sequence). This CDR3 comprises 15 residues. CDR3 protein: CARRPPAPGWGGYTF. The CDR3 DNA reads as TGTGCCAGACGGCCCCCCGCGCCTGGTTGGGGGGGCTACACCTTC.

The gene calls are TRBV6-5 and TRBJ1-1; a possible D gene is TRBD1 (6 bases). Germline V lookup: CDR1 MNHEY, CDR2 SVGAGI. The V and J ends lost 8 bases and 1 base respectively, with 11 bases between them. CDR3 length: 13 amino acids. The CDR3 bases are TGTGCCAGCCAAAGAGGGGGGAACACTGAAGCTTTCTTT. It specifies CASQRGGNTEAFF.